This TCR beta chain came from a study of cytomegalovirus exposure and HLA in healthy donors. Study findings and constraints: It emerged from a later analysis that several of the most significant clusters appeared to be linked to common viral pathogens. Most sequenced TCRs were rare (though some public TCRs occurred in many donors). A later analysis reportedly identified an Asian-associated ancestry cluster as carrying fewer N-insertions than the approximately 620-donor mean.

This PCR relied on a set of 60 Vbeta primers and 13 Jbeta primers. Produced via immunoSEQ multiplex PCR; TCRdb's table is partial and in-frame only. This sample has roughly 200,000 clones; around 87% occur once, and the top ten carry about 1.2%. As concerns this clone: Its target is not known.

The germline CDR1 and CDR2 sequences are SGDLS and YYNGEE. There are 21 residues in the CDR3. V lost 4 bases, J lost 0 bases, and 18 bases stayed unmatched. The TCR was taken from a man between 25 and 39 years old in good health and CMV-seronegative. The V and J genes are TRBV9 and TRBJ2-1, with 11 bases lining up with TRBD2. The sample comprised PBMCs. CDR3 sequence: CASSSRRLAGTSGLSYNEQFF. The CDR3 coding sequence is TGTGCCAGCAGCTCGAGGCGGTTGGCCGGGACTAGCGGCCTCTCCTACAATGAGCAGTTCTTC.